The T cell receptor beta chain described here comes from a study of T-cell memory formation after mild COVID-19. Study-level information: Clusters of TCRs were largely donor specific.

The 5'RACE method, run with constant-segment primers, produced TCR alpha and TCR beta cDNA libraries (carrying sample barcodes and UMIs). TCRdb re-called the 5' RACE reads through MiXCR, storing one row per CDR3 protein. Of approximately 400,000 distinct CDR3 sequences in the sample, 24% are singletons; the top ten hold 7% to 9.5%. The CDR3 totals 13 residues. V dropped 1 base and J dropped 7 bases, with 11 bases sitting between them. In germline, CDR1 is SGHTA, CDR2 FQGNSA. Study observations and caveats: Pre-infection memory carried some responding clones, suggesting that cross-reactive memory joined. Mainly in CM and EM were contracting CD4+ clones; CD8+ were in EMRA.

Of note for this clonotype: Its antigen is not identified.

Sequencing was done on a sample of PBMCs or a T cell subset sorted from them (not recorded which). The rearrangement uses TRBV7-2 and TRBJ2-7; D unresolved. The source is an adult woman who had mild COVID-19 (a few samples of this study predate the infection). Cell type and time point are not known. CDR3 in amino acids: CASSLDSPSEQYF. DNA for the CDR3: TGTGCCAGCAGCTTAGACTCCCCGAGTGAGCAGTACTTC.